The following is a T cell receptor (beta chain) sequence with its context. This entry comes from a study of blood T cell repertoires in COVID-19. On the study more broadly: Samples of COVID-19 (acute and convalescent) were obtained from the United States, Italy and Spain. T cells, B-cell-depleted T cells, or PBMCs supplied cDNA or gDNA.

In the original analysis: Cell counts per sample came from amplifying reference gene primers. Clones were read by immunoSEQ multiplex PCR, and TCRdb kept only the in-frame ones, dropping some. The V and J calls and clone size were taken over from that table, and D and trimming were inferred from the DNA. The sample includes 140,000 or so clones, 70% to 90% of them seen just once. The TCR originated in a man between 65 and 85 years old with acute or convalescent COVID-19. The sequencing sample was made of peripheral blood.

CDR3 coding DNA: TGTGCCAGCAGGATCGGTACTCGCGGTGAAAAACTGTTTTTT. Translated, it gives CASRIGTRGEKLFF. The chain is built from TRBV28 and TRBJ1-4; D not certain. V lost 6 bases to trimming and J lost 7 bases, with 15 bases between them. Looked up from germline, CDR1 is MDHEN and CDR2 is SYDVKM. CDR3 length: 14 residues.